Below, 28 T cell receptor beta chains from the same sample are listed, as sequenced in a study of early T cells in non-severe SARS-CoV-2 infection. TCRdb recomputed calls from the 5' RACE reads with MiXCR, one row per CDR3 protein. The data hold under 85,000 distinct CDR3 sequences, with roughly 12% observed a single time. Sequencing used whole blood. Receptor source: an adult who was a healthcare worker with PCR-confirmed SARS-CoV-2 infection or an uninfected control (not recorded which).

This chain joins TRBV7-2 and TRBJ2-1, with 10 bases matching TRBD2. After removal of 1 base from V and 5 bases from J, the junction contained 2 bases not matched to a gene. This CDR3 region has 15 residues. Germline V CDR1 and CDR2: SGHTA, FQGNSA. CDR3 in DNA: TGTGCCAGCAGCTTAGTTGGACTAGCGGACAATGAGCAGTTCTTC. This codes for CASSLVGLADNEQFF.

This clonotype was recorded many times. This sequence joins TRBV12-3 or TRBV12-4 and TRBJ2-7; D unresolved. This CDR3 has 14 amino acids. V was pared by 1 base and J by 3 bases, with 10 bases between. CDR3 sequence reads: CASSLGPGDYEQYF. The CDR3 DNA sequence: TGTGCCAGCAGTTTAGGCCCAGGAGACTACGAGCAGTACTTC.

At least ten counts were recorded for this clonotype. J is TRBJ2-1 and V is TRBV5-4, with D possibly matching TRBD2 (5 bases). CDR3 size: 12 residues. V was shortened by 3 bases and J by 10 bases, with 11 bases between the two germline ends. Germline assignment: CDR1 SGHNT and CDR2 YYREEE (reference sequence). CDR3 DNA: TGTGCCAGCAGCTCGCTGACTACCGAGCAGTTCTTC. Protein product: CASSSLTTEQFF.

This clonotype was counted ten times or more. The DNA of the CDR3 is TGCAGCGCCGGACAGGCGAACACTGAAGCTTTCTTT. Its translation is CSAGQANTEAFF. This sequence joins TRBV29-1 and TRBJ1-1; 7 bases line up with TRBD1. The germline V gene encodes CDR1 SQVTM and CDR2 ANQGSEA. The trim removed 7 bases at V and 1 base at J, leaving 3 bases unmatched. The CDR3 runs 12 residues.

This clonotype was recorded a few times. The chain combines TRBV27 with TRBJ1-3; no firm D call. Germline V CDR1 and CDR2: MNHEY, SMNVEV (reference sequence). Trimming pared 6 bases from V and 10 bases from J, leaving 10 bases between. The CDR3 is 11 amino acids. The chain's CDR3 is CASSEYRTIYF. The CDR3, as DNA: TGTGCCAGCAGCGAATATAGGACCATATATTTT.

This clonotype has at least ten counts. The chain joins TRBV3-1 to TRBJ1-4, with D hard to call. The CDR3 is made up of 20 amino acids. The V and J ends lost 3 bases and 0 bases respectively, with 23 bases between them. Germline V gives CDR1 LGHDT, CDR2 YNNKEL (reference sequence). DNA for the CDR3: TGTGCCAGCAGCCACGTCGTTTCGGTTCCCCTCTCCGCAACTAATGAAAAACTGTTTTTT. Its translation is CASSHVVSVPLSATNEKLFF.

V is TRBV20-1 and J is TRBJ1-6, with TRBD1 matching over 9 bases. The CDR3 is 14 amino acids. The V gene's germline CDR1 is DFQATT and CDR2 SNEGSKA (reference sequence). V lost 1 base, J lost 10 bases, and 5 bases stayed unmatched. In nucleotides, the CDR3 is TGCAGTGCTAGAGGGGGGACAGGGCGGTCACCCCTCCACTTT. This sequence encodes CSARGGTGRSPLHF.

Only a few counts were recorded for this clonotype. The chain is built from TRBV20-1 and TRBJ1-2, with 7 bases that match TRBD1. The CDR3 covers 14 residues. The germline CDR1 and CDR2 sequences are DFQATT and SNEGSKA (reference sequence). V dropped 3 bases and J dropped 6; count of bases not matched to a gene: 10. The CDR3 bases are TGCAGTGCTAGCTGGCAGGGGGTGGGGAATGGCTACACCTTC. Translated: CSASWQGVGNGYTF.

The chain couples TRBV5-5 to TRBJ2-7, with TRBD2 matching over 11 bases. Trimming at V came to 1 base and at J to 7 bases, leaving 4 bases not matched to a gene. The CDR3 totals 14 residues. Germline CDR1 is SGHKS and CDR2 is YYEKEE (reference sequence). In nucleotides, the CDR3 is TGTGCCAGCAGCTTGAAACTAGCGGGAGTTGAGCAGTACTTC. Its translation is CASSLKLAGVEQYF.

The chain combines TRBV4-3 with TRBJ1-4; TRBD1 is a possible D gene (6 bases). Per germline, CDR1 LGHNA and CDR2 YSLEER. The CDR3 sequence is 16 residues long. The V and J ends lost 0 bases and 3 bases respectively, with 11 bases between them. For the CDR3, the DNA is TGCGCCAGCAGCCAAGATTGGCACAGGGCTAATGAAAAACTGTTTTTT. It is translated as CASSQDWHRANEKLFF.

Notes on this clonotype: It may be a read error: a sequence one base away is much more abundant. CDR3 sequence reads: CASCLSPLEDGETQYF. The CDR3 DNA reads as TGTGCCAGCTGTTTATCCCCCCTCGAAGATGGAGAGACCCAGTACTTC. The rearrangement links TRBV27 to TRBJ2-5; unclear D gene. Germline lookup yields CDR1 MNHEY and CDR2 SMNVEV (reference sequence). This CDR3 comprises 16 residues.

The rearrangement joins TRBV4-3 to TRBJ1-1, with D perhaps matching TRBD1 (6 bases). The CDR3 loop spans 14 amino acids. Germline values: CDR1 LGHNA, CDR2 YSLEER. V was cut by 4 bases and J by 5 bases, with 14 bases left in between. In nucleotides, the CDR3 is TGCGCCAGCAGCCCACAGGGAGGGTATACTGAAGCTTTCTTT. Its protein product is CASSPQGGYTEAFF.

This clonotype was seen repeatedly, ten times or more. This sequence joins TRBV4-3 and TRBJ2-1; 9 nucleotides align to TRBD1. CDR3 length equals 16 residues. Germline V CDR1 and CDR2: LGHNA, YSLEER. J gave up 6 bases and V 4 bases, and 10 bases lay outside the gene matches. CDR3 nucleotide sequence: TGCGCCAGCAGCCTCCCTAGGGGGACAGGGACCAATGAGCAGTTCTTC. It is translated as CASSLPRGTGTNEQFF.

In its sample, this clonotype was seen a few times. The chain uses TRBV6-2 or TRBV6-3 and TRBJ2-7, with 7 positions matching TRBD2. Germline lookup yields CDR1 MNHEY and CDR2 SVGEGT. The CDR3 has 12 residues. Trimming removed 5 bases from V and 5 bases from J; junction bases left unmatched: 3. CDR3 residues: CASSISGNEQYF. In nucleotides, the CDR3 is TGTGCCAGCAGTATCAGCGGGAACGAGCAGTACTTC.

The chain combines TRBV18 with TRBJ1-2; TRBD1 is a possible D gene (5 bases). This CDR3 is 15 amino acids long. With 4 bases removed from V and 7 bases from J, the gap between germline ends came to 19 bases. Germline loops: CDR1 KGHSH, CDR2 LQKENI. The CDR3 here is CASSHPSGIGCGYTF. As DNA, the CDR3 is TGTGCCAGCTCACACCCTTCAGGGATAGGATGTGGCTACACCTTC.

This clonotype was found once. Written as DNA, the CDR3 is TGTGCCAGCAGCTACCGGGCCGATAGGGTGGCACCCCTCCACTTT. Its protein product is CASSYRADRVAPLHF. The chain couples TRBV21-1 to TRBJ1-6; TRBD1 is taken as the D call from the table, unchecked against the DNA. TRBV21-1 is a listed pseudogene. The CDR3 has 15 residues.

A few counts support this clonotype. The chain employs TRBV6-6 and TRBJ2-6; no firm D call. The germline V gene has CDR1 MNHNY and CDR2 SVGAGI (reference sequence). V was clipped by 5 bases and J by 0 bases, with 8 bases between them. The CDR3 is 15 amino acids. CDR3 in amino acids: CASSLTYSGANVLTF. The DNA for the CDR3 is TGTGCCAGCAGTCTGACCTACTCTGGGGCCAACGTCCTGACTTTC.

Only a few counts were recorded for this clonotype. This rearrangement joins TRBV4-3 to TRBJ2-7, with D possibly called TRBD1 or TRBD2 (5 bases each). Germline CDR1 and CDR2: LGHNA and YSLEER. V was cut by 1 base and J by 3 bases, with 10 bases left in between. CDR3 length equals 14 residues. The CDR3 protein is CASSQGDGSYEQYF. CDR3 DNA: TGCGCCAGCAGCCAAGGGGACGGCAGCTACGAGCAGTACTTC.

The chain's CDR3 is CASSEPGQASYEQYF. CDR3 coding DNA: TGTGCCAGCAGTGAACCGGGACAGGCCTCCTACGAGCAGTACTTC. The chain has TRBV25-1 and TRBJ2-7, with 8 positions matching TRBD1. This CDR3 is built from 15 residues. The ends lost 2 bases at V and 0 bases at J; junction bases unmatched: 3. The germline V gene has CDR1 MGHDK and CDR2 SYGVNS.

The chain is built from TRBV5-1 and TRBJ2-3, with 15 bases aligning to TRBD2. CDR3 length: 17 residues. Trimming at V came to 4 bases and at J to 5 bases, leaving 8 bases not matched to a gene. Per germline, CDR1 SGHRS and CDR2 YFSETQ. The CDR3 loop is CASSPGLAGGMVDTQYF. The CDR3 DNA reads TGCGCCAGCAGCCCGGGACTAGCGGGAGGCATGGTAGATACGCAGTATTTT.

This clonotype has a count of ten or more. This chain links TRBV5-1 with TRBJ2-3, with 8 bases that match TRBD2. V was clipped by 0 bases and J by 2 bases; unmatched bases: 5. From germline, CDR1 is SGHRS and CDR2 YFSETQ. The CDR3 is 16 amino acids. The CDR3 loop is CASSLVSSGTTDTQYF. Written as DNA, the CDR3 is TGCGCCAGCAGCTTGGTTAGTAGCGGGACCACAGATACGCAGTATTTT.

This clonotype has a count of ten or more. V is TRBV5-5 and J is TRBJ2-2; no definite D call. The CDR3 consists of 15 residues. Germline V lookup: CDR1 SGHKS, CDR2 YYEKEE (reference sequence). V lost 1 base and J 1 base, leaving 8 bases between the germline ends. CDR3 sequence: CASSLQQWNTGELFF. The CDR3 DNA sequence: TGTGCCAGCAGCTTGCAACAGTGGAACACCGGGGAGCTGTTTTTT.

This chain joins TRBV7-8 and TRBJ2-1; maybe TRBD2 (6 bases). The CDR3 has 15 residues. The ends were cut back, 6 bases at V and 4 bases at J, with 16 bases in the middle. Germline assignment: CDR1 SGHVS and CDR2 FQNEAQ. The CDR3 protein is CASRPAGTLYNEQFF. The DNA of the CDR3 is TGTGCCAGCAGACCTGCCGGGACTTTATACAATGAGCAGTTCTTC.

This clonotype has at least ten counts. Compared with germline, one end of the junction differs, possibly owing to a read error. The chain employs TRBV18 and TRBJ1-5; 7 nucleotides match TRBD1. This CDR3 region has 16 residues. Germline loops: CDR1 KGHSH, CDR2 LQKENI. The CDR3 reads CKMGRQGVYSNQPQHF. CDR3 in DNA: TGCAAGATGGGGAGACAGGGAGTTTATAGCAATCAGCCCCAGCATTTT.

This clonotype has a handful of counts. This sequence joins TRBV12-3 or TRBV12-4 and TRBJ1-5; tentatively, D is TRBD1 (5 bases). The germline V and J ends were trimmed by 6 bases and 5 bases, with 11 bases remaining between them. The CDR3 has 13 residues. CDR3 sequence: CASRPSTDQPQHF. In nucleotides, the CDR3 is TGTGCCAGCAGACCATCGACAGATCAGCCCCAGCATTTT.

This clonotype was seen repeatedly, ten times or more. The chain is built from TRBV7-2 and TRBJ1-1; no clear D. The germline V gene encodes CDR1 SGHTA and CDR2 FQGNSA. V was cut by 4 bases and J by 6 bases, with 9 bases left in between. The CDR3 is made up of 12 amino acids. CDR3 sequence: CASSSYAAEAFF. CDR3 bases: TGTGCCAGCAGCTCGTACGCGGCTGAAGCTTTCTTT.

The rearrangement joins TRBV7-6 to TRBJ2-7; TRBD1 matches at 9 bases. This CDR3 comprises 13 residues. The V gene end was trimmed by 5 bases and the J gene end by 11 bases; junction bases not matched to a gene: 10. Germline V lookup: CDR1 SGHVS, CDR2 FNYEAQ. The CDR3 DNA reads TGTGCCAGCAGCCCGAGAATTGGGGACAGGGAGTACTTC. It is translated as CASSPRIGDREYF.

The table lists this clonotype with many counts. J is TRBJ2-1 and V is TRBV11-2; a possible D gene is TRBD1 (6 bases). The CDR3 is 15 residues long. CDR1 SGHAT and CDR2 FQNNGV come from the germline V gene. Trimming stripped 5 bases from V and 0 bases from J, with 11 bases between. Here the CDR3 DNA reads TGTGCCAGCAGCCTTACAGGGAGCTCCTACAATGAGCAGTTCTTC. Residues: CASSLTGSSYNEQFF.